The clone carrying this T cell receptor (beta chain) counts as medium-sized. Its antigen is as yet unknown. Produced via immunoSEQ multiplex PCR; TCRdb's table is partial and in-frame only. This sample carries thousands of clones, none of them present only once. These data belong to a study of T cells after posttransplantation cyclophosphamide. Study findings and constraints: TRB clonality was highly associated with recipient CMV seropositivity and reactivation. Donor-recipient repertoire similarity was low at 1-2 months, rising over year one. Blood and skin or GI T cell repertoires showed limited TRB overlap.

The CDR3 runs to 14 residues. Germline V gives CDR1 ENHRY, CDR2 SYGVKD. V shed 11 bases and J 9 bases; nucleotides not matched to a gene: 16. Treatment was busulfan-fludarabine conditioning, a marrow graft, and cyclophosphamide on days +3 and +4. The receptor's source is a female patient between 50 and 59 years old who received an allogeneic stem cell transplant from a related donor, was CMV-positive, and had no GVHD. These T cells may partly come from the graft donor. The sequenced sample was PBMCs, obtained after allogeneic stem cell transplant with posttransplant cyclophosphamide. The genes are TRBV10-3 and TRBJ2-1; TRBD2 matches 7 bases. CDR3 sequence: CAARRGGGEAEQFF. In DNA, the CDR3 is TGTGCCGCACGACGCGGGGGAGGCGAGGCTGAGCAGTTCTTC.